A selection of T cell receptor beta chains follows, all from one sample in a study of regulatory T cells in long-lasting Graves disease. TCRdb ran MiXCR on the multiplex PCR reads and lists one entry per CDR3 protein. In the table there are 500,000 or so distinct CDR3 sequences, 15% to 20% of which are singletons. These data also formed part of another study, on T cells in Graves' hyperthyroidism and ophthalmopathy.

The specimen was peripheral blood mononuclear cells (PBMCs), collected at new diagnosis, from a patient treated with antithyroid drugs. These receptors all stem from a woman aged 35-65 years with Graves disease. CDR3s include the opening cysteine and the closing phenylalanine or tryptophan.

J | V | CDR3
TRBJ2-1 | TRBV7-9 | CASSLVAGAWNEQFF
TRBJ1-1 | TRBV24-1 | CATRAGQNTEAFF
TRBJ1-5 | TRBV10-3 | CAISESKGGNQPQHF
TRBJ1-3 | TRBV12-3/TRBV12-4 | CASSIDNSGNTIYF
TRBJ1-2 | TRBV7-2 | CASSLISGTDGYTF
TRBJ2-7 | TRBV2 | CASSEGRGVYEQYF
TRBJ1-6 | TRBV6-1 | CASSSPAGTNNSPLHF
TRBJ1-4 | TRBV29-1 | CSVQSGGGDEKLFF
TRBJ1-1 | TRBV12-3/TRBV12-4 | CASSLGRGRGTEAFF
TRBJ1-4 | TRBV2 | CATRTKTATNEKLFF
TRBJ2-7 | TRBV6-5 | CASSYFGTNSYEQYF
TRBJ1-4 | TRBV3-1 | CASSGGQGSEKLFF
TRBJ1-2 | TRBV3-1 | CASSPVPVGRENGYTF
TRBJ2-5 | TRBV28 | CASSREGRETQYF
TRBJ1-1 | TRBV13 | CASTPGRTEAFF
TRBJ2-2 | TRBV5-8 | CASSLVLLAGGQSTGELFF
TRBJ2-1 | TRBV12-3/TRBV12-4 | CASSLFLHRDNEQFF
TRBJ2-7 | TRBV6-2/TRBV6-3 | CASSVRDSSSYEQYF
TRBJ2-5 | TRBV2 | CASSGGRVQETQYF
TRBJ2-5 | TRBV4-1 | CASSQGIGQGSETQYF
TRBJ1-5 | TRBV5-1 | CASSEGQGWDQPQHF
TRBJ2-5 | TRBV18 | CASSPTGAEETQYF
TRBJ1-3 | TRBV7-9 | CASSSPHERLLSGNTIYF